These 6 T cell receptor beta chains came from one sample sequenced in a study of CDR3 diversity in severe acne. MiXCR was run by TCRdb on the PCR reads, yielding one entry per CDR3 protein. The data hold 85,000 to 120,000 distinct CDR3 sequences, with approximately 47% observed a single time. The sequenced sample was blood. The receptors here all came from a male donor with acne.

This chain connects TRBV10-3 to TRBJ1-5; D remains unclear. The germline V gene has CDR1 ENHRY and CDR2 SYGVKD. V lost 2 bases to trimming and J lost 1 base, with 9 bases between them. The length of the CDR3 is 15 residues. The DNA for the CDR3 is TGTGCCATCAGTGAGGAGGGTATCAGCAATCAGCCCCAGCATTTT. Translated: CAISEEGISNQPQHF.

This chain links TRBV12-3 or TRBV12-4 with TRBJ1-2; TRBD1 aligns across 7 bases. Trimming removed 10 bases from V and 4 bases from J; junction bases left unmatched: 12. The length of the CDR3 is 14 residues. CDR3 in amino acids: CANGKGTATYGYTF. CDR3 in DNA: TGTGCCAACGGGAAAGGGACAGCAACCTATGGCTACACCTTC.

At least ten counts were recorded for this clonotype. The V call is TRBV6-2 or TRBV6-3, the J call TRBJ2-2, with unresolved D. V lost 2 bases, J lost 8 bases, and 6 bases lay in between. CDR1 and CDR2 from the germline V gene are MNHEY and SVGEGT. The CDR3 covers 12 residues. The chain's CDR3 is CASSYVGGELFF. CDR3 DNA sequence: TGTGCCAGCAGTTACGTGGGGGGGGAGCTGTTTTTT.

The V call is TRBV24-1, the J call TRBJ2-7; D might be TRBD1 (6 bases). The ends were cut back, 7 bases at V and 4 bases at J, with 10 bases in the middle. The CDR3 totals 12 residues. Germline lookup yields CDR1 KGHDR and CDR2 SFDVKD. CDR3 nucleotides: TGTGCCACCAGACAGGGCCTTTACGAGCAGTACTTC. Protein: CATRQGLYEQYF.

V gene TRBV6-2 or TRBV6-3 combines with J gene TRBJ1-3; D gene unclear. The CDR3 length is 16 residues. Trimming cost V 6 bases and J 4 bases, with 19 bases left between them. The V gene's germline CDR1 is MNHEY and CDR2 SVGEGT. CDR3 sequence reads: CASRISGYASGNTIYF. In DNA, the CDR3 is TGTGCCAGCAGGATATCGGGATACGCGTCGGGAAACACCATATATTTT.

The chain has TRBV7-9 and TRBJ2-5, with unresolved D. The CDR3 has 15 residues. CDR1 is SEHNR and CDR2 is FQNEAQ in the germline V gene (reference sequence). Trimming stripped 2 bases from V and 9 bases from J, with 19 bases between. The CDR3 nucleotides are TGTGCCAGCAGCTTAAATGGTGCAGGCAATCAGCCCCAGTACTTC. Protein product: CASSLNGAGNQPQYF.